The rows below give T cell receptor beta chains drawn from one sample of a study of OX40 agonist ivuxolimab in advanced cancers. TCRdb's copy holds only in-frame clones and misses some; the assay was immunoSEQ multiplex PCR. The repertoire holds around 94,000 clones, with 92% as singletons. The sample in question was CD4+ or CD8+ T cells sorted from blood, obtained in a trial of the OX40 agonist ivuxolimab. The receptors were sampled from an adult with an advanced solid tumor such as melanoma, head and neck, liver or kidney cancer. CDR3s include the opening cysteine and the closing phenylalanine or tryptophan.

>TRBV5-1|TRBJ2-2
CASSLPSGRAVNTGELFF
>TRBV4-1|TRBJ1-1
CASMPSAGALEAFF
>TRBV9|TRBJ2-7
CASSVGDSNYEQYF
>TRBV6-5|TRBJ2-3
CASSYSGLDTQYF
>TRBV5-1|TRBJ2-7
CASSWGTGSYEQYF
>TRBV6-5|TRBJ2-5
CASTGGRGETQYF
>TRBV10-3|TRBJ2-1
CAIRWNGSFTGEHEQFF
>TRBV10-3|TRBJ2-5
CAISPGLALRETQYF
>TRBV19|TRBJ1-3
CASSIWTGTSGNTIYF
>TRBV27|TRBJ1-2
CASSPGTGVYGYTF
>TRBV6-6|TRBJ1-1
CATSKRGLYTEAFF
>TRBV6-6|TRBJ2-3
CASSYRDRESDTQYF
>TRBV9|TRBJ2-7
CASSAGGVYEQYF
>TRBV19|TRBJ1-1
CASSIVQGAGTEAFF
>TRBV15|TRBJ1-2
CATSGEGTFYDGYTF
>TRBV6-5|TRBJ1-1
CASSPQGATEAFF
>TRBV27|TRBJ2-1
CARFQAGGAINEQFF
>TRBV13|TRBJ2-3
CASSPGLATMDTQYF
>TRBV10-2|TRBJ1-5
CASSKAQGRNQPQHF
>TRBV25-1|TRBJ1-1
CASLAGLEAFF
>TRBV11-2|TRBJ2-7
CASSLAPDEQYF
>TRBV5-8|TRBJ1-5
CASSFASNQPQHF
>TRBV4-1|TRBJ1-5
CASSQNRDQNQPQHF
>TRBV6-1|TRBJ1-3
CASSEHSGNTIYF
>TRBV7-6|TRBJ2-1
CASLLAGRGIDEQFF
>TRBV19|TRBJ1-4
CASSSPPGPFSEKLFF
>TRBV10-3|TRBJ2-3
CAISESGSSGDTQYF
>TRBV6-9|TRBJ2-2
CASSLGHLNTGELFF
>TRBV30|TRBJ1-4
CAWSPTGYEKLFF
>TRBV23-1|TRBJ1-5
CASSHNDRDLNKISNQPQHF
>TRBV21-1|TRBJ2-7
CASSKWETSGSDNEQYF
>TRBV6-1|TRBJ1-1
CASTDREAFF
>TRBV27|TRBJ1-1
CASSLSAALNTEAFF
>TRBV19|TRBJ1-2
CASSIFVGTNYGYTF
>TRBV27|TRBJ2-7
CASSRLPGRSSYEQYF
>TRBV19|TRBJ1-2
CASSRGVPNYGYTF
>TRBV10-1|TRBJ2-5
CASSEGGETQYF
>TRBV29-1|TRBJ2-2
CSVEEGTGLRAGELFF
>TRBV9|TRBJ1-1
CASSPRGQGGVEAFF
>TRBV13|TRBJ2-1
CASSSRGAGGPDEQFF
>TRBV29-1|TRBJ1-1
CSVELGTLNTEAFF
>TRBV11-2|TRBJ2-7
CASSLAAERAYEQYF
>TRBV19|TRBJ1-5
CASSRTAGGNQPQHF
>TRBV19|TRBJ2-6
CASSSPQLAGEWLSVRSGANVLTF
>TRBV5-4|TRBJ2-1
CASSEDPTGEQFF
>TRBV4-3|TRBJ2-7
CASSQDLQRTYEQYF
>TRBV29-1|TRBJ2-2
CSVAGTGTGELFF
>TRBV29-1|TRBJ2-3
CSVDGGAADTQYF
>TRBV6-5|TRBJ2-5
CASRRIGKETQYF
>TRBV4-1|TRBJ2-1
CASSQEVGTGIYNEQFF
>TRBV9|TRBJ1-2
CASSVGTDYGYTF
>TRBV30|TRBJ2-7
CAWSVRAAGSYEQYF
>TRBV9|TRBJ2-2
CASSERREDSNTGELFF
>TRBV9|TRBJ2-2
CASSAPRGQGNTGELFF
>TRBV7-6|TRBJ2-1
CASSPRDGHQGVIFF
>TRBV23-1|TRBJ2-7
CASSQSAGDEQYF
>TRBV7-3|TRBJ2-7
CASSPGVGFYEQYF